This T cell receptor beta chain derives from a study of neoadjuvant nivolumab and ipilimumab in lung cancer. This CDR3 is built from 17 residues. The V gene's germline CDR1 is SEHNR and CDR2 FQNEAQ (reference sequence). Trimming removed 1 base from V and 3 bases from J, with 16 bases in between. TCRdb keeps only in-frame clones here, not all; method: immunoSEQ multiplex PCR. The repertoire holds about 3,800 clones, with 88% as singletons. Study-level findings and limits: From pretherapy to surgery, tumor richness and clonality rose with dual therapy. Pathologic regression was not significantly tied to TCR clonality. Resected tumors had greater TCR richness and clonality than uninvolved lung. Pretherapy blood TCR richness correlated positively with resected tumor richness.

In the case of this clone: The antigen is unknown.

The chain is built from TRBV7-9 and TRBJ2-1; D gene unclear. This specimen consisted of adjacent normal lung tissue, obtained after neoadjuvant nivolumab, alone or with ipilimumab, at or shortly before surgery. This receptor was taken from an adult with non-small cell lung cancer. This CDR3 is CASSLGRRAIDYNEQFF. The CDR3, as DNA: TGTGCCAGCAGCTTAGGACGCCGGGCCATAGACTACAATGAGCAGTTCTTC.